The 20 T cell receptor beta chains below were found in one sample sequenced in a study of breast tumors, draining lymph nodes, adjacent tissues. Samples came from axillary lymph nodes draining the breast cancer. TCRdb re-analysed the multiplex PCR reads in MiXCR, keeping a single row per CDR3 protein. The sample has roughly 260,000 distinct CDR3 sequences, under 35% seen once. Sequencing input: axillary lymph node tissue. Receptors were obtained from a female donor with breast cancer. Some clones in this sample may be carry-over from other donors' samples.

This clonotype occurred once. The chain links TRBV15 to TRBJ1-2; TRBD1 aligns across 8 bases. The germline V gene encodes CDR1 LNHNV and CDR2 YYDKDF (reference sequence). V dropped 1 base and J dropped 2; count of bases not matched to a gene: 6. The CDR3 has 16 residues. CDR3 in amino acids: CATSRVLRDRNYGYTF. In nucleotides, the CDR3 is TGTGCCACCAGCAGAGTCTTAAGGGACAGGAACTATGGCTACACCTTC.

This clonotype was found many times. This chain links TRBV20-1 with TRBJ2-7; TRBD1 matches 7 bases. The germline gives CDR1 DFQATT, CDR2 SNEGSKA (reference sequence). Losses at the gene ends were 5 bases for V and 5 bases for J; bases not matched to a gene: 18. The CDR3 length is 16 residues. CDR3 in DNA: TGCAGTGCTGCCCAGGGTGGTAGGGGGCTTGTGGACGAGCAGTACTTC. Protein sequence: CSAAQGGRGLVDEQYF.

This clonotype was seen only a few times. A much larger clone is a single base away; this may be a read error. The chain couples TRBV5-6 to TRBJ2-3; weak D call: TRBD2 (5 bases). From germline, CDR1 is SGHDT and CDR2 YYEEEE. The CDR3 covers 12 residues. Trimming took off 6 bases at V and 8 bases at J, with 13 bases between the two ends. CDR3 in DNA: TGTGCCAGCAAGAGCGCAGCGGCTACGCAGTATTTT. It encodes CASKSAAATQYF.

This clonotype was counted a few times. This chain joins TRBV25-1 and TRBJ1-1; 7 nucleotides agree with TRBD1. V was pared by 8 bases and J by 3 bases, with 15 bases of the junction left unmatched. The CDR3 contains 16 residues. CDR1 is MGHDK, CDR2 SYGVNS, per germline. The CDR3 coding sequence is TGTGCCAGCTCCTTGGCGGGGCAGGGGGGTTACACTGAAGCTTTCTTT. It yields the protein CASSLAGQGGYTEAFF.

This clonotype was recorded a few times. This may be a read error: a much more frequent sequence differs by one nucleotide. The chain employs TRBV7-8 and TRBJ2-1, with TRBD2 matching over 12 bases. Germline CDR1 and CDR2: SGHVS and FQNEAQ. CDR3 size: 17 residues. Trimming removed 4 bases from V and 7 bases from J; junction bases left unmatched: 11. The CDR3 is CASSSAPLAGGVNEQFF. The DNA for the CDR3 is TGTGCCAGCAGCTCAGCTCCCCTAGCGGGAGGGGTGAATGAGCAGTTCTTC.

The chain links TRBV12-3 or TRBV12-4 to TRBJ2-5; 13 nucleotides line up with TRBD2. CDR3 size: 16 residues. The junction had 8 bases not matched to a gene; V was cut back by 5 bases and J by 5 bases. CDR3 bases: TGTGCCAGCAGTAAGGGACTAGCGGGACTAGGGGAGACCCAGTACTTC. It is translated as CASSKGLAGLGETQYF.

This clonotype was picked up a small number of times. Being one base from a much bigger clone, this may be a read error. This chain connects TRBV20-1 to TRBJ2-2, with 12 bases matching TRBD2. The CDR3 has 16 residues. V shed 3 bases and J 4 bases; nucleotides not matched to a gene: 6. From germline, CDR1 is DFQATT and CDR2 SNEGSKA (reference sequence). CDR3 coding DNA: TGCAGTGCTAGTTCCCGGACTAGCGGGACCACCGGGGAGCTGTTTTTT. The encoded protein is CSASSRTSGTTGELFF.

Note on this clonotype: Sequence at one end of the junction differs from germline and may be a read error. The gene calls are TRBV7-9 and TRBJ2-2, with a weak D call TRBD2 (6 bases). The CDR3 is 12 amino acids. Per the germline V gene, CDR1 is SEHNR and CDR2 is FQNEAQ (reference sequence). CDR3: CAGSPSWGELLF. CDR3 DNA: TGTGCCGGCAGCCCAAGTTGGGGGGAGCTGCTTTTT.

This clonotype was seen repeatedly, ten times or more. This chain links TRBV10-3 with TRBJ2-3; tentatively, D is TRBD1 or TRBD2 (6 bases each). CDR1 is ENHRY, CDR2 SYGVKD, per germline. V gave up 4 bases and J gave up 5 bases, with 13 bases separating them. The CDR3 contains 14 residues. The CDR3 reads CAISGGGLGDTQYF. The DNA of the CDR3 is TGTGCCATCAGTGGAGGGGGGCTCGGAGATACGCAGTATTTT.

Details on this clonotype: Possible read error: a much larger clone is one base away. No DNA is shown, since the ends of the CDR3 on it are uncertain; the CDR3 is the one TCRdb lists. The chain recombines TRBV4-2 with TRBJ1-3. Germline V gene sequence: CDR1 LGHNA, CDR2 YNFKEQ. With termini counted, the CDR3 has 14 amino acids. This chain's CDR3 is CASSQFGSGNTTYF.

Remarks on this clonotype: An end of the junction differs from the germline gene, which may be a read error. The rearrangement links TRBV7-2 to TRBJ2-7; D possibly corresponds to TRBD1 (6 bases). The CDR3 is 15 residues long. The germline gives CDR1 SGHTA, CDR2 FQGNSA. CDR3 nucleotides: TGTGCCAGCAGCCTAAGGGGGACCACGAGCTACGAGCAGCACTTC. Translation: CASSLRGTTSYEQHF.

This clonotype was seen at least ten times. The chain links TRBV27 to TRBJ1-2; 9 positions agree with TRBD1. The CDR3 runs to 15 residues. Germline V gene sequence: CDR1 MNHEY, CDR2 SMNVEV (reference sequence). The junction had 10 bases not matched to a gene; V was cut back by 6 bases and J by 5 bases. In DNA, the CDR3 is TGTGCCAGCAGGGATACAGGGGGCATTGGGTATGGCTACACCTTC. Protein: CASRDTGGIGYGYTF.

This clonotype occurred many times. The CDR3 spells CASSPPGGDYNEQFF. CDR3 DNA: TGTGCCAGCAGCCCGCCTGGCGGGGACTATAATGAGCAGTTCTTC. The rearrangement joins TRBV7-9 to TRBJ2-1; 7 bases agree with TRBD2. Germline CDR1 reads SEHNR; CDR2 reads FQNEAQ (reference sequence). This CDR3 comprises 15 residues. V lost 5 bases, J lost 7 bases, and 11 bases stayed unmatched.

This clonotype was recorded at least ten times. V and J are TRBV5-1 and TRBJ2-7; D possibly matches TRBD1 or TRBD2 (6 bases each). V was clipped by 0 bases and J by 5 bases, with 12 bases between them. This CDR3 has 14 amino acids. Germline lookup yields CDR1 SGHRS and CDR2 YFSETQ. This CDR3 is CASSLVGGGNEQYF. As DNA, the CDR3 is TGCGCCAGCAGCTTGGTGGGGGGCGGGAACGAGCAGTACTTC.

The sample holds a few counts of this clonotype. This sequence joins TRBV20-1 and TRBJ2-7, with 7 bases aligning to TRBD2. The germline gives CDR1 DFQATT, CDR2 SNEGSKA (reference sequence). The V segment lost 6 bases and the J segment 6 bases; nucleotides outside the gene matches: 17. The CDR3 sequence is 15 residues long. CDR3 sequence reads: CSAGDSRENLGEQYF. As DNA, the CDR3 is TGCAGTGCCGGGGACTCGCGGGAGAACTTGGGCGAGCAGTACTTC.

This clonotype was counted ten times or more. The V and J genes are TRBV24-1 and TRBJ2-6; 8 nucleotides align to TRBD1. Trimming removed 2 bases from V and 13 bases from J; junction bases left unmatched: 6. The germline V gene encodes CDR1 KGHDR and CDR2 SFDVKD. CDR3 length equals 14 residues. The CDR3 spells CATSDSRDRLVLTF. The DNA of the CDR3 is TGTGCCACCAGTGATTCCCGGGACAGGCTGGTCCTGACTTTC.

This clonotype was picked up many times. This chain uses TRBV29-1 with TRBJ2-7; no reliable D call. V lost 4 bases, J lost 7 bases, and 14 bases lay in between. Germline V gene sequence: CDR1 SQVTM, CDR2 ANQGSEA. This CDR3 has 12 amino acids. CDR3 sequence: CSVVEDVVEQYF. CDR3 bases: TGCAGCGTTGTTGAAGACGTGGTGGAGCAGTACTTC.

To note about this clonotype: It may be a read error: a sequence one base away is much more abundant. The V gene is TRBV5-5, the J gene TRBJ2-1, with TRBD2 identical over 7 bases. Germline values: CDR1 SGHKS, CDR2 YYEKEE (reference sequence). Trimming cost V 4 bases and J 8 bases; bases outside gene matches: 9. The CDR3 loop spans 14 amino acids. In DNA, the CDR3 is TGTGCCAGCAGCCCAACCCGGACTAGACATGAGCAGTTCTTC. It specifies CASSPTRTRHEQFF.

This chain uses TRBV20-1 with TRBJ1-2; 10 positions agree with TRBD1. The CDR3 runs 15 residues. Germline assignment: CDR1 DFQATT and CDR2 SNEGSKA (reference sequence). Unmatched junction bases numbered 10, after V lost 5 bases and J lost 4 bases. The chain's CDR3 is CSASRGQGITYGYTF. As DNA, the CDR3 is TGCAGTGCTTCCCGGGGACAGGGGATCACCTATGGCTACACCTTC.

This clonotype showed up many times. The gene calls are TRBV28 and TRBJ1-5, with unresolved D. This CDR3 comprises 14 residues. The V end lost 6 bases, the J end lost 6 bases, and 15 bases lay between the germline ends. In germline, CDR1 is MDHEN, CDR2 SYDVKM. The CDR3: CASSPDLGGQPQHF. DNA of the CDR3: TGTGCCAGCAGCCCAGACCTTGGAGGTCAGCCCCAGCATTTT.